This T cell receptor beta chain was profiled in a study of blood T cell repertoires in COVID-19 (dated by TCRdb to 2020 to 2021). Regarding the complete study: Samples covering the acute and convalescent phases of COVID-19 were provided by collaborators in the United States, Italy and Spain. The material from the prospective study consisted of cDNA or gDNA derived from T cells, B-cell-depleted T cells, or PBMCs. Subjects who had been exposed to COVID-19, were actively infected with it, or had recovered from it provided the deeply sampled blood TCRbeta repertoires that made up the dataset. The repertoires were made available in a free public database intended to serve as a resource for research on the immune response to SARS-CoV-2. Samples were obtained from the ongoing ImmuneRACE study (first 160 participants) and from about 1,300 subjects provided by 6 global collaborators. The sample metadata nearly always contained a de-identified subject ID, COVID-19 status, age in years and sex. Where available, HLA class I and class II types were obtained from metadata supplied by the sample provider rather than from assay-based typing.

The immunoSEQ Assay, a bias-controlled multiplex PCR, was used to amplify TCRbeta CDR3 regions from genomic DNA. The paper's processing steps were these. The number of nucleated cells in each sample was estimated by amplification of reference gene primers within the assay. Sequence reads were collapsed and filtered to measure the absolute abundance of every unique TCRbeta CDR3 rearrangement. Productive Simpson clonality was computed per sample as the square root of Simpson's diversity index over productive rearrangements. TCRdb limited this immuneACCESS table to in-frame rearrangements with V and J called. A share of clones is missing; checked studies link under half to unresolved V genes, and the rest is unexplained. The V and J calls and the clone size are those of that table, but D and trimming were determined from the DNA. Present in this sample are 40,000 or so clones, about 91% of which were seen just once. Of the sample, 3.7% falls within the top ten clones.

Each collaborating institution followed its own protocols to collect whole blood in K2EDTA tubes. For TCRbeta analysis, collaborator samples were shipped as frozen whole blood, as isolated PBMCs, or as DNA extracted from either sample type. Beyond this particular receptor, the publication reports: The quantity of clinical and demographic metadata differed by source and by participant and was supplied without curation.

Measured from the cysteine to the phenylalanine, the CDR3 is 15 residues long. Of the read, only the CDR3 DNA is kept; its 45 bases are in frame from base 1. Trimming costs V 0 bases and J 0 bases, and their ends lie 8 bases apart. CDR1 and CDR2, per the germline V gene, are MGHRA and YSYEKL. A note on this clone: Its antigen is still unknown. Per-nucleotide qualities are absent, and no much larger clonotype sits a single base away.

Sequenced material: peripheral blood. The TCR comes from a human donor in a cohort sampled during active COVID-19. The chain employs TRBV4-1 and TRBJ1-1; a tentative D call is TRBD1 (5 bases match). The bases are TGCGCCAGCAGCCAAGAAGACAGACTGAACACTGAAGCTTTCTTT. Translated, it gives CASSQEDRLNTEAFF.